This record covers a single T cell receptor (beta chain). Antigen: not known. Generated by immunoSEQ multiplex PCR, the TCRdb table keeps only in-frame clones and is missing some. The repertoire holds about 6,600 clones, with roughly 80% as singletons. Per the germline V gene, CDR1 is SGDLS and CDR2 is YYNGEE. CDR3 length: 15 residues. With V trimmed by 4 bases and J by 4 bases, 8 bases remained unmatched. The sample is drawn from a study of immune cell composition in non-small cell lung cancer. About the research overall: Tumours were mainly lung adenocarcinoma or squamous cell carcinoma.

Overall study findings and caveats: Squamous carcinomas (about 75%) more often had tumour-associated clones >0.5% than adenocarcinomas (roughly 33%). Overall clonality, unlike maximal tumour-associated clone frequency, did not predict TIL reactivity.

This chain connects TRBV9 to TRBJ2-1; TRBD2 matches at 7 bases. The sequenced sample was lung tumor tissue. The sequence derives from a human donor with non-small cell lung cancer. CDR3 amino acids: CASSLLAVPYNEQFF. CDR3 DNA sequence: TGTGCCAGCAGCCTCCTAGCGGTACCTTACAATGAGCAGTTCTTC.